The rows below give T cell receptor beta chains drawn from one sample of a study of coeliac disease. Sequenced by immunoSEQ multiplex PCR; TCRdb stores in-frame clones only, minus some. The sample records approximately 9,000 clones, roughly 71% being singletons. Specimen: lamina propria lymphocytes from the gut. The receptors originated from a woman aged 60 to 75 with celiac disease. Each CDR3 is given with its conserved first and last residue. Fields, in order: J gene, D gene, clone size, V gene, CDR3 DNA, CDR3 protein. D genes are given only for firm matches. Not every row has a clone size; where given, it reads once, few, many or a size class.

j_call: TRBJ2-7
d_call: TRBD2
clone_size: few
v_call: TRBV6-6
cdr3_nt: TGTGCCAGCAGTTACCCCTCTAGCGGCTACTACGAGCAGTACTTC
cdr3_aa: CASSYPSSGYYEQYF

j_call: TRBJ2-1
d_call: TRBD1
clone_size: -
v_call: TRBV18
cdr3_nt: TGTGCCAGCTCACCTCTAAAACAGGGGGTTTTCAATGAGCAGTTCTTC
cdr3_aa: CASSPLKQGVFNEQFF

j_call: TRBJ1-3
d_call: TRBD1
clone_size: -
v_call: TRBV2
cdr3_nt: TGTGCCAGCAGTTCCGACAGGGGTTATGGAAACACCATATATTTT
cdr3_aa: CASSSDRGYGNTIYF

j_call: TRBJ1-5
d_call: -
clone_size: -
v_call: TRBV6-8
cdr3_nt: TGTGCCAGCAGCATCTCACGGCCGAGCGGTCAGCCCCAGCATTTT
cdr3_aa: CASSISRPSGQPQHF

j_call: TRBJ1-2
d_call: -
clone_size: -
v_call: TRBV6-6
cdr3_nt: TGTGCCAGCACCCAGGGGCCCGATAACTATGGCTACACCTTC
cdr3_aa: CASTQGPDNYGYTF

j_call: TRBJ2-5
d_call: -
clone_size: -
v_call: TRBV2
cdr3_nt: TGTGCCAGCAGTGAAAGGGGACAAGAACAAGAGACCCAGTACTTC
cdr3_aa: CASSERGQEQETQYF

j_call: TRBJ1-2
d_call: TRBD1
clone_size: few
v_call: TRBV19
cdr3_nt: TGTGCCACCAGAGACAAGACAGGGCCGCATGGCTACACCTTC
cdr3_aa: CATRDKTGPHGYTF

j_call: TRBJ1-2
d_call: -
clone_size: -
v_call: TRBV4-2
cdr3_nt: TGTGCCAGCAGCCAAGTGGGGGACACCCGCTATGGCTACACCTTC
cdr3_aa: CASSQVGDTRYGYTF

j_call: TRBJ2-3
d_call: -
clone_size: -
v_call: TRBV4-3
cdr3_nt: TGCGCCAGCAGCCATGCCGGCGGGGGCGATACGCAGTATTTT
cdr3_aa: CASSHAGGGDTQYF

j_call: TRBJ2-5
d_call: TRBD2
clone_size: -
v_call: TRBV18
cdr3_nt: TGTGCCAGCTCACTCACTCTAGCGGGAGTGGGTGAGACCCAGTACTTC
cdr3_aa: CASSLTLAGVGETQYF

j_call: TRBJ2-5
d_call: TRBD2
clone_size: -
v_call: TRBV7-3
cdr3_nt: TGTGCCAGCAGACTAGCGGTTAAAGAGACCCAGTACTTC
cdr3_aa: CASRLAVKETQYF

j_call: TRBJ2-3
d_call: TRBD2
clone_size: -
v_call: TRBV11-2
cdr3_nt: TGTGCCAGCAGCCTAGCGGGGGGGGAGACAGATACGCAGTATTTT
cdr3_aa: CASSLAGGETDTQYF

j_call: TRBJ1-4
d_call: -
clone_size: -
v_call: TRBV7-8
cdr3_nt: TGTGCCAGCAGCCGCGAAACAGGGTCTAATGAAAAACTGTTTTTT
cdr3_aa: CASSRETGSNEKLFF

j_call: TRBJ1-4
d_call: -
clone_size: once
v_call: TRBV28
cdr3_nt: TGTGCCACCGCGTCAACGGCAACTAATGAAAAACTGTTTTTT
cdr3_aa: CATASTATNEKLFF

j_call: TRBJ1-2
d_call: -
clone_size: medium-sized
v_call: TRBV6-6
cdr3_nt: TGTGCCAGCAGCTTCGGAGGTGGGGGCTACACCTTC
cdr3_aa: CASSFGGGGYTF

j_call: TRBJ2-1
d_call: -
clone_size: -
v_call: TRBV7-9
cdr3_nt: TGTGCCAGCAGCTTAGTGACTTTGGGGGAGGATGAGCAGTTCTTC
cdr3_aa: CASSLVTLGEDEQFF

j_call: TRBJ2-7
d_call: -
clone_size: once
v_call: TRBV7-9
cdr3_nt: TGTGCCAGCAGCTTAGAGTGGGGGGACGAGCAGTACTTC
cdr3_aa: CASSLEWGDEQYF

j_call: TRBJ1-4
d_call: -
clone_size: -
v_call: TRBV4-2
cdr3_nt: TGTGCCAGCAGCGAGACAGTTACCGCAACTAATGAAAAACTGTTTTTT
cdr3_aa: CASSETVTATNEKLFF

j_call: TRBJ1-1
d_call: -
clone_size: -
v_call: TRBV27
cdr3_nt: TGTGCCAGCAGTTTATTTCAGGGCGGGACCACTGAAGCTTTCTTT
cdr3_aa: CASSLFQGGTTEAFF

j_call: TRBJ2-1
d_call: -
clone_size: -
v_call: TRBV30
cdr3_nt: TGTGCCTGGAACGTGGGGCTAATGTACAATGAGCAGTTCTTC
cdr3_aa: CAWNVGLMYNEQFF

j_call: TRBJ1-5
d_call: -
clone_size: -
v_call: TRBV28
cdr3_nt: TGTGCCAGCAGTTTAGAACATACGTTTCTCAAGCCCCAGCATTTT
cdr3_aa: CASSLEHTFLKPQHF

j_call: TRBJ2-5
d_call: -
clone_size: -
v_call: TRBV30
cdr3_nt: TGTGCCTGGAGTCAGACTTCTGGGGAGACCCAGTACTTC
cdr3_aa: CAWSQTSGETQYF

j_call: TRBJ2-1
d_call: TRBD1
clone_size: -
v_call: TRBV5-1
cdr3_nt: TGCGCCAGCAGCTTCCGGGACAGGGGAATGAATGAGCAGTTCTTC
cdr3_aa: CASSFRDRGMNEQFF

j_call: TRBJ2-4
d_call: TRBD2
clone_size: few
v_call: TRBV7-9
cdr3_nt: TGTGCCAGCAGCCCGGACAGCGGGGGGAACATTCAGTACTTC
cdr3_aa: CASSPDSGGNIQYF

j_call: TRBJ1-6
d_call: -
clone_size: -
v_call: TRBV5-5
cdr3_nt: TGTGCCAGCAGGGGGCTGAGCTCCTATAATTCACCCCTCCACTTT
cdr3_aa: CASRGLSSYNSPLHF

j_call: TRBJ1-1
d_call: -
clone_size: -
v_call: TRBV2
cdr3_nt: TGTGCCAGCATTAAACAGGTCAACACTGAAGCTTTCTTT
cdr3_aa: CASIKQVNTEAFF

j_call: TRBJ2-1
d_call: -
clone_size: -
v_call: TRBV7-9
cdr3_nt: TGTGCCAGCACCCCTAGCGTTGAGCAGTTCTTC
cdr3_aa: CASTPSVEQFF

j_call: TRBJ2-1
d_call: -
clone_size: once
v_call: TRBV4-2
cdr3_nt: TGTGCCAGCCAGGAGGGAACGGGATCGGCCTACAATGAGCAGTTCTTC
cdr3_aa: CASQEGTGSAYNEQFF

j_call: TRBJ2-1
d_call: TRBD2
clone_size: -
v_call: TRBV18
cdr3_nt: TGTGCCAGCTCATCGACTAGCGCTGAGCAGTTCTTC
cdr3_aa: CASSSTSAEQFF

j_call: TRBJ2-1
d_call: -
clone_size: -
v_call: TRBV2
cdr3_nt: TGTGCCAGCAGCTCCGCCGAAGGGAGCCGGGGTGAGCAGTTCTTC
cdr3_aa: CASSSAEGSRGEQFF

j_call: TRBJ1-3
d_call: -
clone_size: -
v_call: TRBV7-6
cdr3_nt: TGTGCCAGCAGCTCCCTCGGGGGGTCTGGAAACACCATATATTTT
cdr3_aa: CASSSLGGSGNTIYF

j_call: TRBJ2-1
d_call: -
clone_size: -
v_call: TRBV9
cdr3_nt: TGTGCCAGCAGCGTCTACCCCACGGAGCAGTTCTTC
cdr3_aa: CASSVYPTEQFF

j_call: TRBJ2-2
d_call: -
clone_size: few
v_call: TRBV6-5
cdr3_nt: TGTGCCAGTACACAGGGAACGAACACCGGGGAGCTGTTTTTT
cdr3_aa: CASTQGTNTGELFF

j_call: TRBJ1-5
d_call: -
clone_size: few
v_call: TRBV30
cdr3_nt: TGTGCCTGGAGTCTCACAGGGCCGCAGCATTTT
cdr3_aa: CAWSLTGPQHF

j_call: TRBJ2-1
d_call: TRBD1
clone_size: large
v_call: TRBV7-2
cdr3_nt: TGTGCCAGCAGCTCGACAGGGCATGTGCAGTTCTTC
cdr3_aa: CASSSTGHVQFF

j_call: TRBJ2-5
d_call: TRBD2
clone_size: -
v_call: TRBV27
cdr3_nt: TGTGCCAGCAGTCCCCCCGTGGTGGGCGGGAGGACCCAGACCCAGTACTTC
cdr3_aa: CASSPPVVGGRTQTQYF

j_call: TRBJ1-5
d_call: -
clone_size: -
v_call: TRBV28
cdr3_nt: TGTGCCAGCAGGAACCCCGGGCGCCGGGATTGGGAAAATCAGCCCCAGCATTTT
cdr3_aa: CASRNPGRRDWENQPQHF

j_call: TRBJ2-4
d_call: TRBD1
clone_size: -
v_call: TRBV18
cdr3_nt: TGTGCCAGCTCCCCGACAGGGGAAGGGGCCAAAAACATTCAGTACTTC
cdr3_aa: CASSPTGEGAKNIQYF

j_call: TRBJ2-1
d_call: -
clone_size: -
v_call: TRBV15
cdr3_nt: TGTGCCACCAGCAGAGCTAGCGCGGGGAATGAGCAGTTCTTC
cdr3_aa: CATSRASAGNEQFF

j_call: TRBJ2-7
d_call: -
clone_size: -
v_call: TRBV5-3
cdr3_nt: TGTGCCAGAAGCTGGCGACAGAGGGGGACCTACGAGCAGTACTTC
cdr3_aa: CARSWRQRGTYEQYF

j_call: TRBJ1-1
d_call: -
clone_size: few
v_call: TRBV2
cdr3_nt: TGTGCCAGCAGTACTGCCACGAACACTGAAGCTTTCTTT
cdr3_aa: CASSTATNTEAFF

j_call: TRBJ2-5
d_call: TRBD2
clone_size: -
v_call: TRBV4-2
cdr3_nt: TGTGCCAGCAGCCGTCCGGGACTAGCGACTGAGACCCAGTACTTC
cdr3_aa: CASSRPGLATETQYF

j_call: TRBJ1-3
d_call: TRBD1
clone_size: -
v_call: TRBV5-4
cdr3_nt: TGTGCCAGCAGCGCCGGGACAGGGTTTGCTGGAAACACCATATATTTT
cdr3_aa: CASSAGTGFAGNTIYF

j_call: TRBJ1-1
d_call: TRBD1
clone_size: -
v_call: TRBV5-5
cdr3_nt: TGTGCCAGCACCAACCCCCGGACAGGGGCGAACACTGAAGCTTTCTTT
cdr3_aa: CASTNPRTGANTEAFF

j_call: TRBJ1-4
d_call: -
clone_size: -
v_call: TRBV28
cdr3_nt: TGTGCCACCACAGGTGCTAATGAAAAACTGTTTTTT
cdr3_aa: CATTGANEKLFF

j_call: TRBJ1-1
d_call: -
clone_size: -
v_call: TRBV19
cdr3_nt: TGTGCCAGTAGTATTGGAGGGTTAGGGATGAACACTGAAGCTTTCTTT
cdr3_aa: CASSIGGLGMNTEAFF

j_call: TRBJ2-3
d_call: TRBD1
clone_size: -
v_call: TRBV18
cdr3_nt: TGTGCCAGCTCACCTGGGACAGAAACGGTAACTGGGGATACGCAGTATTTT
cdr3_aa: CASSPGTETVTGDTQYF

j_call: TRBJ2-7
d_call: TRBD1
clone_size: -
v_call: TRBV15
cdr3_nt: TGTGCCACCGAGAGGGACAGGGCCGGCGAGCAGTACTTC
cdr3_aa: CATERDRAGEQYF

j_call: TRBJ2-2
d_call: TRBD1
clone_size: -
v_call: TRBV27
cdr3_nt: TGTGCCAGCAGACCCGTAGGGACAGGGAAGGGGGAGCTGTTTTTT
cdr3_aa: CASRPVGTGKGELFF

j_call: TRBJ2-3
d_call: TRBD2
clone_size: -
v_call: TRBV7-6
cdr3_nt: TGTGCCAGCAGCTTATCCTCCGCCGGGACTAGCGGGAGCGGTACGCAGTATTTT
cdr3_aa: CASSLSSAGTSGSGTQYF

j_call: TRBJ1-3
d_call: -
clone_size: -
v_call: TRBV6-5
cdr3_nt: TGTGCCAGCAGGACCTCAGGGTCCTCTGGAAACACCATATATTTT
cdr3_aa: CASRTSGSSGNTIYF